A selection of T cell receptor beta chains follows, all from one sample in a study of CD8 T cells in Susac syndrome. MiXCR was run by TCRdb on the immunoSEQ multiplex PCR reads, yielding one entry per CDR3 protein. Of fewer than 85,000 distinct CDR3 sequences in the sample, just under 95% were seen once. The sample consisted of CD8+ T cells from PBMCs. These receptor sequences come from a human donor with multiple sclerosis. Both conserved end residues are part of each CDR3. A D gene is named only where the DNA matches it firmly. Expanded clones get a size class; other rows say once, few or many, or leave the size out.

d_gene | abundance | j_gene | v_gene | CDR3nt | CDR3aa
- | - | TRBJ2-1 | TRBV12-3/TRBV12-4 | TGTGCCAGCAGTTTTGGACTCCAGCCCTACAATGAGCAGTTCTTC | CASSFGLQPYNEQFF
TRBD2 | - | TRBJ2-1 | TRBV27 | TGTGCCAGCAGTTTCCCGAGCGGGGGGGAGTTCTTC | CASSFPSGGEFF
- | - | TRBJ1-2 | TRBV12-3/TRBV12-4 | TGTGCCAGCAGTCTTTCCACAGGGTTCGGCTACACCTTC | CASSLSTGFGYTF
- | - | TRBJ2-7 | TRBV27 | TGTGCCAGCAGTTTATCCTCAGGCTCCTACGAGCAGTACTTC | CASSLSSGSYEQYF
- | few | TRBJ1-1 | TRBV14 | TGTGCCAGCAGCCAAGATCCGGGGGGAACTGAAGCTTTCTTT | CASSQDPGGTEAFF
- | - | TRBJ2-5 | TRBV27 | TGTGCCAGCGCTGACAGTTCGGCCAGAGGACAGACCCAGTACTTC | CASADSSARGQTQYF
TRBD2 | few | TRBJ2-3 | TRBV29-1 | TGCAGTGTTGCGGGGGTAGCGGGAGCGGGAGATACGCAGTATTTT | CSVAGVAGAGDTQYF
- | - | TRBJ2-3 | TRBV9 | TGTGCCAGCAGCGTAGACGGGGGCCGAGATACGCAGTATTTT | CASSVDGGRDTQYF
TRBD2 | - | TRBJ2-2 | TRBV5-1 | TGCGCCAGCAGTTCCTTTGCGGGAGGCCTGGTGTCCGGGGAGCTGTTTTTT | CASSSFAGGLVSGELFF
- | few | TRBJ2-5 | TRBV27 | TGTGCCAGCAGTTTGGGCGGAAAAGAGACCCAGTACTTC | CASSLGGKETQYF
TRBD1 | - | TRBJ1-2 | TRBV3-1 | TGTGCCAGCAGCCATGCACAGGGGGCAGTCTATGGCTACACCTTC | CASSHAQGAVYGYTF
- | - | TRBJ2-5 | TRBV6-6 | TGTGCCAGCAGCGACAACCAAGAGACCCAGTACTTC | CASSDNQETQYF
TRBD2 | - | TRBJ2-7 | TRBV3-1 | TGTGCCAGCAGCCAACCGCGGACTAGCGGGGACCCCTACGAGCAGTACTTC | CASSQPRTSGDPYEQYF
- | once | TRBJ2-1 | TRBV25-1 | TGTGCCAGCAGCAAAAATAGGGGGTTTTTGATCTTC | CASSKNRGFLIF
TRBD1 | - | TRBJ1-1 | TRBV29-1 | TGCAGCGTTGGGGGACAGGGGCGGTTGGACACTGAAGCTTTCTTT | CSVGGQGRLDTEAFF
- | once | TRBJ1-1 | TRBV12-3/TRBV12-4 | TGTGCCAGCAGTTTGACAGATACTGACACTGAAGCTTTCTTT | CASSLTDTDTEAFF
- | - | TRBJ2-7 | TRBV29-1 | TGCAGCGTTATAACCCGTACCTACGAGCAGTACTTC | CSVITRTYEQYF
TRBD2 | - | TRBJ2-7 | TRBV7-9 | TGTGCCAGCAGCCCGGGGGGGGCATCTTACTACGAGCAGTACTTC | CASSPGGASYYEQYF
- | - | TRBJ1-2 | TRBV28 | TGTGCCAGCAGCAGAGGGGGTGATGGCTACACCTTC | CASSRGGDGYTF
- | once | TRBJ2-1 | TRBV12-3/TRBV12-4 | TGTGCCAGCAGTTCAGGACAGTTCAATGAGCAGTTCTTC | CASSSGQFNEQFF
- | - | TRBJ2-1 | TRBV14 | TGTGCCAGCAGCCAAATCGTCTTGGGGGTCGACAATGAGCAGTTCTTC | CASSQIVLGVDNEQFF
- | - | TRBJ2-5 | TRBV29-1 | TGCAGCGTTGAGCTCCAGGGGCTAGCGAAAGAGACCCAGTACTTC | CSVELQGLAKETQYF
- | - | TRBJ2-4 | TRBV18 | TGTGCCAGCTCACCAGACAGAGCCAAAAACATTCAGTACTTC | CASSPDRAKNIQYF
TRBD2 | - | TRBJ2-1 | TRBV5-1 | TGCGCCAGCAGCTTGGTAGCGGGAGGGCCCAATGAGCAGTTCTTC | CASSLVAGGPNEQFF
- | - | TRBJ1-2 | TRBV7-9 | TGTGCCAGCAGCTTAGAGCTCATAGGCTATGGCTACACCTTC | CASSLELIGYGYTF
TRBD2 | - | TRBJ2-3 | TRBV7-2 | TGTGCCAGCAGCGTGGTGGGAGGGGACAGCACAGATACGCAGTATTTT | CASSVVGGDSTDTQYF
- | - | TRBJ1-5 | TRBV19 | TGTGCCAGTAGTCCATGGGTAGGCCTGGAGAATCAGCCCCAGCATTTT | CASSPWVGLENQPQHF
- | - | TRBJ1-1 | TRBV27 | TGTGCCAGCAAAAACGGTCGTGAAGCTTTCTTT | CASKNGREAFF
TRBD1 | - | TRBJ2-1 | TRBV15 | TGTGCCACCAGCAGAGATGGGATCGCGCACAGGGGTTCCTTTCCCTACAATGAGCAGTTCTTC | CATSRDGIAHRGSFPYNEQFF
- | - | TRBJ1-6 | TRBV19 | TGTGCCACCCAGGGAAGGGGTTCACCCCTCCACTTT | CATQGRGSPLHF
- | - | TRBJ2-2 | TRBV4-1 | TGCGCCAGCAGCCACGAAGGGGGGAACACCGGGGAGCTGTTTTTT | CASSHEGGNTGELFF
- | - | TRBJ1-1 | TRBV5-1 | TGCGCCAGCAGCTTGGCCGTCGTGAACACTGAAGCTTTCTTT | CASSLAVVNTEAFF
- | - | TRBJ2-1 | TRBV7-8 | TGTGCCAGCAGCTCCAGTGGAGACGGGCAGTTCTTC | CASSSSGDGQFF
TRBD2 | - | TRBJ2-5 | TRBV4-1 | TGCGCCAGCAGCCAAGGGACTAGCGGGGCGGAGGAGACCCAGTACTTC | CASSQGTSGAEETQYF
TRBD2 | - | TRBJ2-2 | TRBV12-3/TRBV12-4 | TGTGCCAGCAGTTCTCCTCTAGCGGTGCTTAACACCGGGGAGCTGTTTTTT | CASSSPLAVLNTGELFF
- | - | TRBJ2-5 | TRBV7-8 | TGTGCCAGCAGCCTCCGGAGCCCCGAGACCCAGTACTTC | CASSLRSPETQYF
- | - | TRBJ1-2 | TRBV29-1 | TGCAGCGTTGAAGAAATTCGAGAACAGGGCGCTAACTATGGCTACACCTTC | CSVEEIREQGANYGYTF
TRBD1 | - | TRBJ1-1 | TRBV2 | TGTGCCAGCAGTCGGACCCGGGACAGGAACACTGAAGCTTTCTTT | CASSRTRDRNTEAFF
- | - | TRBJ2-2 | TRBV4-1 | TGCGCCAGCAGCCAAGATGAAGCGGCTTGGGCCGGGGAGCTGTTTTTT | CASSQDEAAWAGELFF
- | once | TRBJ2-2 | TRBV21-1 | TGTGCCAGCAGCGCAGAATCACAGGGGGCCCGTAACACCGGGGAGCTGTTTTTT | CASSAESQGARNTGELFF
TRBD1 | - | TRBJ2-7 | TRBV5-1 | TGCGCCAGCAGCCCAGGACAGGGGGCGGTAGGACATTCCTACGAGCAGTACTTC | CASSPGQGAVGHSYEQYF
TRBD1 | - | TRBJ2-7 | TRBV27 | TGTGCCAGCAGTCGGGACAGTCCTTTCAGCTCCTACGAGCAGTACTTC | CASSRDSPFSSYEQYF
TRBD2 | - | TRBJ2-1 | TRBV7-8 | TGTGCGACGGCTAGCGGGGGGGCCAATGAGCAGTTCTTC | CATASGGANEQFF
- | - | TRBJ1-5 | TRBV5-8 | TGTGCCAGCAGCTTGGAGCAGGGCCTCAATCAGCCCCAGCATTTT | CASSLEQGLNQPQHF
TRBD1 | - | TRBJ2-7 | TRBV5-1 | TGCGCCAGCAGCCCGAAGACAGGGACCATCTACGAGCAGTACTTC | CASSPKTGTIYEQYF
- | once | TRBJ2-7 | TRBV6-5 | TGTGCCAGCGGGGTAGATGCCTACGAGCAGTACTTC | CASGVDAYEQYF
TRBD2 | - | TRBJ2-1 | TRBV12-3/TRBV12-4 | TGTGCCAGCAGCCCCACTAGCGGGGGGGCCTACAATGAGCAGTTCTTC | CASSPTSGGAYNEQFF
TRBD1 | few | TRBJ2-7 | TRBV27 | TGTGCCAGCAGTTCGACAGGGGGCTCCTACGAGCAGTACTTC | CASSSTGGSYEQYF
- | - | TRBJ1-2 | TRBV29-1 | TGCAGCGTTAGGTCCCCAGCTAACTATGGCTACACCTTC | CSVRSPANYGYTF
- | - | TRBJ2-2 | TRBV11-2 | TGTGCCAGCAGCCCCCGTGGGCAGGGGGGAAGCGGGGAGCTGTTTTTT | CASSPRGQGGSGELFF
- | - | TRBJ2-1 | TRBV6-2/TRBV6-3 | TGTGCCAGCAGTTACTCGCCGGGGGCTAACAATGAGCAGTTCTTC | CASSYSPGANNEQFF